The entry below gives a single T cell receptor beta chain sequence along with its context. The sample belongs to a study of blood T cell repertoires in COVID-19. Study overall: Donors in the United States, Italy and Spain gave samples during acute or convalescent COVID-19. The analysed material was cDNA or gDNA that came from T cells, B-cell-depleted T cells, or PBMCs.

Those enrolled in Seattle joined during active infection and were followed longitudinally afterward. The CDR3 covers 15 residues. J lost 6 bases, V lost 3 bases, and 5 bases had no gene match. Germline V gene data show CDR1 as SGHRS and CDR2 as YFSETQ. Source study methods: Amplification of reference gene primers was used by the study to estimate nucleated cell counts. Measured with immunoSEQ multiplex PCR; TCRdb has only the in-frame clones, and not every one. The V and J calls and clone size were taken over from that table, and D and trimming were inferred from the DNA. The data show 85,000 to 100,000 clones, around nine tenths seen once.

The J gene is TRBJ2-2, the V gene TRBV5-1; 10 nucleotides match TRBD1. Source material: peripheral blood. This receptor was taken from a woman in her sixties or seventies with COVID-19, enrolled during active disease. The CDR3 sequence is CASSSQGQGAGELFF. As DNA, the CDR3 is TGCGCCAGCAGCTCCCAAGGACAGGGGGCCGGGGAGCTGTTTTTT.